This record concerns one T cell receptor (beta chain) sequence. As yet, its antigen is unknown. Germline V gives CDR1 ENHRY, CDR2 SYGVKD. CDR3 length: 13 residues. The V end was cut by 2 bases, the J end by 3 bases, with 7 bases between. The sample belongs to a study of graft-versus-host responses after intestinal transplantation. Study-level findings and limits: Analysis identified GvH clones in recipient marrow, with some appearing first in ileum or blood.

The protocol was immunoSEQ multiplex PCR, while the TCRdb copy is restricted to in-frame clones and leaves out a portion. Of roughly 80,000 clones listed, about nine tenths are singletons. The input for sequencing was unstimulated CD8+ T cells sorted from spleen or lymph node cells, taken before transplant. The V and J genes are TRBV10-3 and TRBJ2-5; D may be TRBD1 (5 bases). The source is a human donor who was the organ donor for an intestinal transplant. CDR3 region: CAISEGREETQYF. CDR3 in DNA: TGTGCCATCAGTGAGGGCAGGGAAGAGACCCAGTACTTC.